This is a list of T cell receptor beta chains from one sample in a study of T cells in tumors and immune-related adverse events. TCRdb's table, derived via immunoSEQ multiplex PCR, lists solely in-frame clones and lacks some. The top ten hold less than 2.5% of the sample, which has several thousand clones, roughly 94% seen once. The source material was lymph node tissue, sampled from a patient treated with anti-PD-1 therapy. The receptor set was obtained from a female donor with metastatic renal cell carcinoma. CDR3s include the opening cysteine and the closing phenylalanine or tryptophan. The order of the fields is V gene, CDR3 protein.

TRBV11-2,CASSFTGFSGNTIYF
TRBV27,CASSLKGTLNYGYTF
TRBV28,CASSFSVYEQYF
TRBV6-5,CASQRQGNEQYF
TRBV18,CASSPSGNPNTEAFF
TRBV19,CASSIGLGNTEAFF
TRBV28,CASSLWGSPEILQETQYF
TRBV28,CASSLSPGTGGAEQYF
TRBV19,CASSTQTQNSPLHF
TRBV21-1,CASSSRTSGSGGRQETQYF
TRBV4-2,CASSQERQGLKNIQYF
TRBV7-8,CASSLDGAGGDTQYF
TRBV11-3,CASSVGLAGANTGELFF
TRBV10-3,CATGTGRADTQYF
TRBV6-1,CASSEMQGNTEAFF